This TCR beta chain appears in the sequencing data of a study of blood T cell repertoires in COVID-19. Data came from immunoSEQ multiplex PCR; TCRdb stores just in-frame clones and leaves some out. The sample contains about 270,000 clones, 70% to 90% of which appear only once. V was pared by 4 bases and J by 0 bases, with 10 bases between. Germline assignment: CDR1 SGHDT and CDR2 YYEEEE. CDR3 length: 14 residues. This clone was found many times. The sample comprised PBMCs or T cells enriched from blood (not recorded which). The sequence derives from a woman between 45 and 65 years old with acute COVID-19. The chain is built from TRBV5-6 and TRBJ1-1; the D gene is possibly TRBD1 (6 bases). CDR3 DNA: TGTGCCAGCAGCCGACAGGTAATGAACACTGAAGCTTTCTTT. This translates into CASSRQVMNTEAFF.